A single TCR beta chain is shown here with its context. This entry belongs to a study of T cell responses to AZD1222 COVID-19 vaccine. Data came from immunoSEQ multiplex PCR; TCRdb stores just in-frame clones and leaves some out. The table has 150,000 to 200,000 clones, 80% to 90% seen once. The CDR3 totals 14 residues. Germline loops: CDR1 LGHNA, CDR2 YNFKEQ. The junction had 6 bases not matched to a gene; V was cut back by 5 bases and J by 4 bases. This clonotype originated in an adult who received the MenACWY meningococcal vaccine as a control. J is TRBJ1-2 and V is TRBV4-2; 8 nucleotides align to TRBD1. Sequenced material: peripheral blood, taken 28 days after the second dose of the MenACWY control vaccine. This CDR3 reads CASSSRQGFYGYTF. The CDR3 bases are TGTGCCAGCAGCTCAAGACAGGGGTTCTATGGCTACACCTTC.